Shown below are 18 T cell receptor beta chains from a single sample sequenced in a study of radiotherapy plus CTLA-4 blockade in lung cancer. The table came from immunoSEQ multiplex PCR; TCRdb's copy has only in-frame clones and leaves some out. Found here are approximately 83,000 clones, 60% to 85% of them singletons; the top ten hold less than 4%. The specimen comprised peripheral blood, sampled from a patient treated with radiotherapy plus ipilimumab. The receptor source for this set is a human donor with non-small cell lung cancer who had a partial response to radiotherapy plus ipilimumab. Some clones in this sample may be carry-over from other donors' samples.

The chain has TRBV7-8 and TRBJ2-7; TRBD2 aligns across 7 bases. V was clipped by 4 bases and J by 1 base; unmatched bases: 7. The germline V gene encodes CDR1 SGHVS and CDR2 FQNEAQ. The CDR3 consists of 15 residues. CDR3 in DNA: TGTGCCAGCAGCTACGGCGGGCGGGGGTCCTACGAGCAGTACTTC. Its translation is CASSYGGRGSYEQYF.

CDR3: CASIQTSGGQDTQYF. The CDR3 region has the DNA TGTGCCAGTATCCAGACTAGCGGGGGGCAAGATACGCAGTATTTT. The V and J genes are TRBV19 and TRBJ2-3; 13 bases align to TRBD2. Germline values: CDR1 LNHDA, CDR2 SQIVND (reference sequence). This CDR3 is 15 amino acids long. V lost 7 bases and J lost 5; bases outside the gene matches: 6.

The chain couples TRBV7-3 to TRBJ2-2; no reliable D call. Trimming cost V 6 bases and J 1 base, with 9 bases left between them. Germline CDR1 SGHTA, CDR2 FQGTGA. This CDR3 comprises 14 residues. The DNA for the CDR3 is TGTGCCAGCAGGCCCAAGCGGAACACCGGGGAGCTGTTTTTT. Its protein is CASRPKRNTGELFF.

This clone appeared a few times. This chain joins TRBV5-1 and TRBJ2-1; 8 bases fit TRBD2. This CDR3 spans 16 amino acids. Germline-derived CDR1 and CDR2 are SGHRS and YFSETQ. V gave up 0 bases and J gave up 2 bases; unmatched junction bases: 4. The CDR3 sequence is CASSLVSGEAYNEQFF. The CDR3 DNA sequence: TGCGCCAGCAGCTTGGTTAGCGGGGAAGCCTACAATGAGCAGTTCTTC. The complete variable domain, with remaining parts taken from reference TRBV5-1 and TRBJ2-1, reads KAGVTQTPRYLIKTRGQQVTLSCSPISGHRSVSWYQQTPGQGLQFLFEYFSETQRNKGNFPGRFSGRQFSNSRSEMNVSTLELGDSALYLCASSLVSGEAYNEQFFGPGTRLTVL.

The chain uses TRBV28 and TRBJ1-1; no reliable D call. Germline V gene data show CDR1 as MDHEN and CDR2 as SYDVKM. The CDR3 runs 14 residues. The V and J ends lost 3 bases and 1 base respectively, with 9 bases between them. The CDR3 DNA reads as TGTGCCAGCAGTTTGGCACAGAAGAACACTGAAGCTTTCTTT. Amino acids: CASSLAQKNTEAFF.

The chain links TRBV19 to TRBJ2-3; D gene unclear. Germline CDR1 and CDR2: LNHDA and SQIVND (reference sequence). Trimming left V 6 bases short and J 3 bases short, with 7 bases between. CDR3 size: 12 residues. The CDR3 protein is CASSLQTDTQYF. The DNA for the CDR3 is TGTGCCAGTAGCCTCCAGACAGATACGCAGTATTTT.

The chain uses TRBV27 and TRBJ1-3; 8 nucleotides agree with TRBD1. Germline V lookup: CDR1 MNHEY, CDR2 SMNVEV (reference sequence). J gave up 5 bases and V 3 bases, and 12 bases lay outside the gene matches. The CDR3 spans 17 residues. The CDR3 bases are TGTGCCAGCAGTTTTCCCTGGACAGGGTCGGTAAGAAACACCATATATTTT. This sequence encodes CASSFPWTGSVRNTIYF.

The chain has TRBV7-2 and TRBJ2-1, with 7 bases matching TRBD1. Germline V gene data show CDR1 as SGHTA and CDR2 as FQGNSA. CDR3 length equals 15 residues. With 6 bases clipped from V and 2 bases from J, the junction kept 7 bases outside the gene matches. CDR3 protein: CASRRAGGAYNEQFF. The DNA for the CDR3 is TGTGCCAGCAGACGAGCAGGGGGAGCCTACAATGAGCAGTTCTTC.

The chain combines TRBV7-9 with TRBJ2-1; TRBD2 matches 13 bases. The CDR3 loop spans 14 amino acids. Germline V gene data show CDR1 as SEHNR and CDR2 as FQNEAQ (reference sequence). V dropped 8 bases and J dropped 9; count of bases not matched to a gene: 7. In DNA, the CDR3 is TGTGCCAGCGGCCGGACTAGCGGGGGTGTTGAGCAGTTCTTC. Protein: CASGRTSGGVEQFF.

V is TRBV7-3 and J is TRBJ2-1; no reliable D call. Per the germline V gene, CDR1 is SGHTA and CDR2 is FQGTGA. Trimming shortened V by 1 base and J by 9 bases, and 10 bases separated the two germline ends. CDR3 length: 13 amino acids. The CDR3 nucleotides are TGTGCCAGCAGCTTAAATTCCGGCGGTGAGCAGTTCTTC. Protein sequence: CASSLNSGGEQFF.

This chain links TRBV7-8 with TRBJ2-3; 13 nucleotides match TRBD2. The length of the CDR3 is 19 residues. In germline, CDR1 is SGHVS, CDR2 FQNEAQ. V trimming: 2 bases; J trimming: 2 bases; junction bases outside the gene matches: 10. The CDR3, as DNA: TGTGCCAGCAGCTTACCAGGACTAGCGGGAGAGGAGGTCACAGATACGCAGTATTTT. Translated: CASSLPGLAGEEVTDTQYF.

The chain recombines TRBV4-3 with TRBJ1-2, with 9 bases that match TRBD1. Trimming at V came to 2 bases and at J to 4 bases, leaving 2 bases not matched to a gene. Germline V lookup: CDR1 LGHNA, CDR2 YSLEER. The CDR3 totals 14 residues. CDR3 in DNA: TGCGCCAGCAGCCAACAGACAGGGGGCTATGGCTACACCTTC. Protein sequence: CASSQQTGGYGYTF.

The chain uses TRBV29-1 and TRBJ2-7; a possible D gene is TRBD1 (6 bases). V was shortened by 5 bases and J by 2 bases, with 10 bases between the two germline ends. Looked up from germline, CDR1 is SQVTM and CDR2 is ANQGSEA. The CDR3 sequence is 12 residues long. The CDR3 nucleotides read TGCAGCGTTAGGGACACCGCCTACGAGCAGTACTTC. This translates into CSVRDTAYEQYF.

The chain carries TRBV10-2 and TRBJ1-1; 8 bases agree with TRBD1. The ends lost 8 bases at V and 12 bases at J; junction bases unmatched: 11. The CDR3 loop spans 12 amino acids. Germline V gene lookup returns CDR1 WSHSY and CDR2 SAAADI. The CDR3 protein is CASRAGTGITFF. CDR3 DNA sequence: TGCGCCAGCCGGGCGGGGACAGGTATAACTTTCTTT.

This chain uses TRBV7-9 with TRBJ1-2, with a weak D call TRBD1 (6 bases). Trimming stripped 8 bases from V and 5 bases from J, with 15 bases between. CDR3 length: 13 amino acids. Germline V gene sequence: CDR1 SEHNR, CDR2 FQNEAQ (reference sequence). The CDR3 DNA reads TGTGCCAGCGGCTCGGACAGAGAATATGGCTACACCTTC. Amino acid sequence: CASGSDREYGYTF.

The J gene is TRBJ2-2, the V gene TRBV2; TRBD2 might be the D (5 bases). Germline V gene data show CDR1 as SNHLY and CDR2 as FYNNEI. The length of the CDR3 is 15 residues. Trimming shortened V by 1 base and J by 4 bases, and 10 bases separated the two germline ends. The CDR3 sequence: CASSEVGSGTGELFF. The CDR3 region has the DNA TGTGCCAGCAGTGAAGTGGGGAGCGGCACCGGGGAGCTGTTTTTT.

This clone showed up just once. This rearrangement joins TRBV7-2 to TRBJ2-3, with D maybe TRBD2 (5 bases). CDR3 length equals 16 residues. V was pared by 5 bases and J by 0 bases, with 15 bases between. The V gene's germline CDR1 is SGHTA and CDR2 FQGNSA. CDR3 nucleotide sequence: TGTGCCAGCAGCCCGAACGCTCTAGCTAGCACAGATACGCAGTATTTT. It is translated as CASSPNALASTDTQYF.

The chain employs TRBV6-6 and TRBJ2-7; D uncertain. Per germline, CDR1 MNHNY and CDR2 SVGAGI (reference sequence). With 0 bases removed from V and 6 bases from J, the gap between germline ends came to 9 bases. The CDR3 consists of 13 residues. DNA of the CDR3: TGTGCCAGCAGTTACTCGGTAGTGCGCGAGCAGTACTTC. Protein product: CASSYSVVREQYF.